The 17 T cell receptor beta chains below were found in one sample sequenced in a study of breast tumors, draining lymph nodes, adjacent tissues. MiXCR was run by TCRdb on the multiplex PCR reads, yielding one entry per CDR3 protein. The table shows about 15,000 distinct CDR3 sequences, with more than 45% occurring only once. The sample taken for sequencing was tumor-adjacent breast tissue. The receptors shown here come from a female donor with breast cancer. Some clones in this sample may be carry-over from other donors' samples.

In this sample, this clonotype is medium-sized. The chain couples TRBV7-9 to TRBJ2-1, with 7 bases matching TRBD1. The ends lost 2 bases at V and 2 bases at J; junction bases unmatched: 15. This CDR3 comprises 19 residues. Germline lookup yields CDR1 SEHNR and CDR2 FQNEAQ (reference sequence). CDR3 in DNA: TGTGCCAGCAGCTTAAGTGACACCATCGAAGGGGGCGCCTACAATGAGCAGTTCTTC. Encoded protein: CASSLSDTIEGGAYNEQFF.

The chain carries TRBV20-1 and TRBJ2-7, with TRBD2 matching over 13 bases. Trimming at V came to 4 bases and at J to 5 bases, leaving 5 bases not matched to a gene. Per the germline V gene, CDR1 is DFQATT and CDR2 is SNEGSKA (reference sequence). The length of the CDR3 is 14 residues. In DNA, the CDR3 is TGCAGTGCTATGTGGACTAGCGGGAGCCACGAGCAGTACTTC. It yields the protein CSAMWTSGSHEQYF.

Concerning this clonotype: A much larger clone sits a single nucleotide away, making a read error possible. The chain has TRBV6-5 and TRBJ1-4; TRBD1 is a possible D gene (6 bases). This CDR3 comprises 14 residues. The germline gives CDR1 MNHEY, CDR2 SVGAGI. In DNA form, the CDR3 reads TGTGCCAGCTCAACCACGGAAGGGGGTGAAAAACTGTCTTTT. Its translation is CASSTTEGGEKLSF.

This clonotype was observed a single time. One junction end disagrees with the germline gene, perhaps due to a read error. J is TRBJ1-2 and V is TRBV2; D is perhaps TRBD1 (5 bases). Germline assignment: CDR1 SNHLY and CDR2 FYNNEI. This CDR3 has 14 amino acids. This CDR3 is CASSLWGPNYGCTF. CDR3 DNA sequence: TGTGCCAGCAGTCTCTGGGGCCCTAACTATGGCTGCACCTTC.

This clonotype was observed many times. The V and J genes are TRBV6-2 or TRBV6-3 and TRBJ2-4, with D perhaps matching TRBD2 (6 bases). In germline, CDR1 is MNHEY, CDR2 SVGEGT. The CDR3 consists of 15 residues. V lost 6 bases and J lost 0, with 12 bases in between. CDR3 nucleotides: TGTGCCAGCAGAGCCCTGGGGGGAGCCAAAAACATTCAGTACTTC. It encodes CASRALGGAKNIQYF.

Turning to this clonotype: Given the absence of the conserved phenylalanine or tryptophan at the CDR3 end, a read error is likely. CDR3 DNA sequence: TGCAGAGCTATGTGGACAAGCGGGAGGAATAAGCAGTTCTTG. As protein: CRAMWTSGRNKQFL. The V gene is TRBV20-1, the J gene TRBJ2-1; 9 nucleotides agree with TRBD2. Germline V CDR1 and CDR2: DFQATT, SNEGSKA (reference sequence). The CDR3 runs to 14 residues.

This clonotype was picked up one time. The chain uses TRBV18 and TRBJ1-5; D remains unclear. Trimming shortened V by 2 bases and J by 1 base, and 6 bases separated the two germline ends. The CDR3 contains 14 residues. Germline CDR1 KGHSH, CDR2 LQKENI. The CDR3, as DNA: TGTGCCAGCTCACCAGGAGAGAGCAATCAGCCCCAGCATTTT. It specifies CASSPGESNQPQHF.

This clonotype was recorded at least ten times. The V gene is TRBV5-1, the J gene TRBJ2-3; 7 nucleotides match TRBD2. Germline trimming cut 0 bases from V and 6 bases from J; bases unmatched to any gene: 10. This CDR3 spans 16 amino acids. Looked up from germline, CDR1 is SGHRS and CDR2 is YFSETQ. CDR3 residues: CASSLAVAGAGDTQYF. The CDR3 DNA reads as TGCGCCAGCAGCTTGGCCGTGGCGGGAGCGGGGGATACGCAGTATTTT.

The CDR3 sequence: CASSLEARPYNSPLHF. As DNA, the CDR3 is TGTGCCAGCAGCTTAGAGGCCAGGCCCTATAATTCACCCCTCCACTTT. The rearrangement uses TRBV7-2 and TRBJ1-6; D uncertain. The germline gives CDR1 SGHTA, CDR2 FQGNSA. The CDR3 length is 16 residues. Trimming cost V 1 base and J 2 bases, with 9 bases left between them.

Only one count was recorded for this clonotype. The DNA of the CDR3 is TGTGCCAGCAGCTACGACGCGTCTAGATTCAATGAAAAACTGTTTTTT. It is translated as CASSYDASRFNEKLFF. V usage is TRBV12-3 or TRBV12-4 and J usage is TRBJ1-4; D gene uncertain. The V end was cut by 6 bases, the J end by 5 bases, with 19 bases between. The CDR3 extends over 16 amino acids.

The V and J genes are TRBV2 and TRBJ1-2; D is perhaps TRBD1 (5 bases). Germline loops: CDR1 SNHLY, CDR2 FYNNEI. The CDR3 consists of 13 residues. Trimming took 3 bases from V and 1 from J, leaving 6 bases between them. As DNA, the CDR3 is TGTGCCAGCAGTGAGCAGGGTAACTATGGCTACACCTTC. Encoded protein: CASSEQGNYGYTF. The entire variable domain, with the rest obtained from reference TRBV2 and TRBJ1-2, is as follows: EPEVTQTPSHQVTQMGQEVILRCVPISNHLYFYWYRQILGQKVEFLVSFYNNEISEKSEIFDDQFSVERPDGSNFTLKIRSTKLEDSAMYFCASSEQGNYGYTFGSGTRLTVV.

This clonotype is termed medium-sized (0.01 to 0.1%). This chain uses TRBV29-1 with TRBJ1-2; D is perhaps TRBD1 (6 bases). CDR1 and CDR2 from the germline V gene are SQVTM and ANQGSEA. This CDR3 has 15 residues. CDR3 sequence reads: CSFKGTLAIGGGYTF. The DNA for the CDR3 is TGCAGTTTTAAGGGAACTCTAGCAATAGGGGGGGGCTACACCTTC.

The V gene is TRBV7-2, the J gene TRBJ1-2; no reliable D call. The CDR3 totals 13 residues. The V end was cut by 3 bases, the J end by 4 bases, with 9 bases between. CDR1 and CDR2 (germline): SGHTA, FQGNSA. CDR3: CASSLGKGYGYTF. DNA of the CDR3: TGTGCCAGCAGCTTGGGCAAAGGCTATGGCTACACCTTC. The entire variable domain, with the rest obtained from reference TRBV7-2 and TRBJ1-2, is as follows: GAGVSQSPSNKVTEKGKDVELRCDPISGHTALYWYRQSLGQGLEFLIYFQGNSAPDKSGLPSDRFSAERTGGSVSTLTIQRTQQEDSAVYLCASSLGKGYGYTFGSGTRLTVV.

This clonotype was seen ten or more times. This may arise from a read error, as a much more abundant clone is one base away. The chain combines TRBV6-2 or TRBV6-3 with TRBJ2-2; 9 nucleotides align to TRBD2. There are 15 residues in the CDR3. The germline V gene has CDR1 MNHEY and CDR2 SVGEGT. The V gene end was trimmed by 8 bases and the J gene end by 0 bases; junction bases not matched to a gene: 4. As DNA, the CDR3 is TGTGCCAGCTATCGCGGGAGGGCGAACACCGGGGAGCTGTTTTTT. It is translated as CASYRGRANTGELFF.

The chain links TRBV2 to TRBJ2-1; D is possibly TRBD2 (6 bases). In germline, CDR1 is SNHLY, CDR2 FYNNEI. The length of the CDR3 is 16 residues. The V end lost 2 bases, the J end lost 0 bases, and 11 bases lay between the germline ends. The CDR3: CASSEQVTSSYNEQFF. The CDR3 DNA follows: TGTGCCAGCAGTGAACAGGTGACTAGCTCCTACAATGAGCAGTTCTTC.

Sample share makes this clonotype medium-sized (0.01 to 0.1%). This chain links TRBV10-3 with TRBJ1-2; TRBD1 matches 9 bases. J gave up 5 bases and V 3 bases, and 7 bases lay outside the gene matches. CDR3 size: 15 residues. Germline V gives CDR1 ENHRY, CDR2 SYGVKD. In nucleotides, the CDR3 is TGTGCCATCAGTGAATCCGGGACAGGGATATATGGCTACACCTTC. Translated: CAISESGTGIYGYTF.

As DNA, the CDR3 is TGTGCCAGTAGTATGAAGGGGCGGAGCCTTAATTCACCCCTCCACTTT. It is translated as CASSMKGRSLNSPLHF. The chain employs TRBV19 and TRBJ1-6, with D maybe TRBD1 (5 bases). CDR3 length: 16 residues. V lost 3 bases and J lost 6, with 15 bases in between. CDR1 is LNHDA, CDR2 SQIVND, per germline (reference sequence).